The T cell receptor beta chain under discussion was sequenced for a study of T-cell memory formation after mild COVID-19. This clonotype was counted between two and nine times. One entry per CDR3 protein results from TCRdb running MiXCR on the 5' RACE reads. The data contain around 130,000 distinct CDR3 sequences, more than 15% of them singletons. The CDR3 loop spans 12 amino acids. Deletions cut 6 bases from V and 6 bases from J, with 13 bases between. Germline assignment: CDR1 DFQATT and CDR2 SNEGSKA (reference sequence). The chain joins TRBV20-1 to TRBJ2-3; a weak D match, TRBD2 (5 bases). Sequencing input: PBMCs or a T cell subset sorted from them (not recorded which). The TCR comes from a man aged 18 to 29 who had mild COVID-19 (a few samples of this study predate the infection). Cell type and time point are not known. The CDR3 DNA reads TGCAGTGCAAAGGGCGGGCGGGATACGCAGTATTTT. It yields the protein CSAKGGRDTQYF.